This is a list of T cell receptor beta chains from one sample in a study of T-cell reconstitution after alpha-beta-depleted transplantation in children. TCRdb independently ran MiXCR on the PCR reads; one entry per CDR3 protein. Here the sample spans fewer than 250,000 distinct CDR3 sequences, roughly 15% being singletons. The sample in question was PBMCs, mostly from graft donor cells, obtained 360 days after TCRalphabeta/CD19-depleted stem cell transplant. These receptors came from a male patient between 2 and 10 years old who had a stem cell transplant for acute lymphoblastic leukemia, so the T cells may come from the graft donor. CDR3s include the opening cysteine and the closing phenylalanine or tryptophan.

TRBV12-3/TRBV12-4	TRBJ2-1	CASSLLAGGDNEQFF
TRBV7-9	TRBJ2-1	CASSPRDRVTNEQFF
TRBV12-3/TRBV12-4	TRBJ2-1	CAFSFSGTSGLPSYNEQFF
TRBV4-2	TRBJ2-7	CASSPGLLSSYEQYF
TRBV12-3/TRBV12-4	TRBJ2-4	CASTQGLAKNIQYF
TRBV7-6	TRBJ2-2	CASSLVSLVDPTGELFF
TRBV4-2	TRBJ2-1	CASSQELGPSSYNEQFF
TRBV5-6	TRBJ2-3	CASSPGLAGVGDTQYF
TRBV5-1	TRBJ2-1	CASSTVRAGGYNEQFF
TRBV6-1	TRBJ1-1	CASAGQMNTEAFF
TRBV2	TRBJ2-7	CASSEAAEQYF
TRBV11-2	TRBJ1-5	CASSSFITGSDQPQHF
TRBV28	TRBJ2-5	CASSPTGTGGLKTQYF
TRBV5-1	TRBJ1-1	CASSGTGEKAEAFF